Sequencing of this T cell receptor beta chain was carried out in a study of OX40 agonist ivuxolimab in advanced cancers. About the research overall: Previous treatment with anti-PD-1, anti-PD-L1 or anti-CTLA-4 therapy was allowed; roughly 40% had received some. Broader study findings: CD8+ T cells were the subset that, on average, had more expanded clones than CD4+.

Comment on this clone: What it recognizes is unknown.

Blood was sampled at baseline, cycle 4 day 1, and cycle 7 day 1. Sequencing was performed with immunoSEQ multiplex PCR; in TCRdb, only in-frame clones are kept and a portion is missing. The sample records roughly 110,000 clones, about nine tenths being singletons. The trim removed 3 bases at V and 7 bases at J, leaving 4 bases unmatched. CDR1 KGHSH and CDR2 LQKENI come from the germline V gene. CDR3 length: 14 residues. Here the sequenced sample was CD4+ or CD8+ T cells sorted from blood, taken in a trial of the OX40 agonist ivuxolimab. The source is an adult with an advanced solid tumor such as melanoma, head and neck, liver or kidney cancer. The chain combines TRBV18 with TRBJ2-4; 9 bases match TRBD1. CDR3 residues: CASSPTGGRNIQYF. In DNA form, the CDR3 reads TGTGCCAGCTCACCGACAGGGGGACGCAACATTCAGTACTTC. Filled out from reference TRBV18 and TRBJ2-4, the complete variable domain reads NAGVMQNPRHLVRRRGQEARLRCSPMKGHSHVYWYRQLPEEGLKFMVYLQKENIIDESGMPKERFSAEFPKEGPSILRIQQVVRGDSAAYFCASSPTGGRNIQYFGAGTRLSVL.